One sample yielded the 15 T cell receptor beta chains listed below, sequenced in a study of T cell responses to AZD1222 COVID-19 vaccine. Assay: immunoSEQ multiplex PCR; the TCRdb copy retains only in-frame clones and omits some. The repertoire has roughly 120,000 clones, over 80% of them found once; the top ten carry more than 6%. The sequencing used peripheral blood, collected 28 days after the second AZD1222 dose. All receptors come from an adult who received the AZD1222 COVID-19 vaccine.

This rearrangement joins TRBV28 to TRBJ1-5; D perhaps matches TRBD1 (5 bases). The CDR3 contains 15 residues. V lost 1 base and J lost 1, with 8 bases in between. CDR1 and CDR2 from the germline V gene are MDHEN and SYDVKM. The CDR3 spells CASSLFRVSNQPQHF. As DNA, the CDR3 is TGTGCCAGCAGTTTATTCAGGGTGAGCAATCAGCCCCAGCATTTT.

V usage is TRBV2 and J usage is TRBJ1-4; possible D gene TRBD1, 5 bases. Trimming removed 1 base at V and 7 bases at J, with 16 bases between. The CDR3 loop spans 16 amino acids. Germline assignment: CDR1 SNHLY and CDR2 FYNNEI. This chain's CDR3 is CASSEDQGDGGEKLFF. The CDR3 nucleotides read TGTGCCAGCAGTGAAGACCAGGGAGATGGTGGTGAAAAACTGTTTTTT. Complete variable domain (other parts from reference TRBV2 and TRBJ1-4): EPEVTQTPSHQVTQMGQEVILRCVPISNHLYFYWYRQILGQKVEFLVSFYNNEISEKSEIFDDQFSVERPDGSNFTLKIRSTKLEDSAMYFCASSEDQGDGGEKLFFGSGTQLSVL.

V usage is TRBV6-5 and J usage is TRBJ1-4; D is unclear. The germline V gene encodes CDR1 MNHEY and CDR2 SVGAGI. The CDR3 is made up of 12 amino acids. The V and J ends lost 8 bases and 8 bases respectively, with 12 bases between them. The CDR3: CASGTYGEKLFF. CDR3 sequence (DNA): TGTGCCAGCGGTACTTACGGCGAAAAACTGTTTTTT.

The rearrangement uses TRBV28 and TRBJ1-2; 11 bases fit TRBD1. Germline values: CDR1 MDHEN, CDR2 SYDVKM. This CDR3 spans 14 amino acids. With V trimmed by 7 bases and J by 7 bases, 8 bases remained unmatched. CDR3 protein: CASTRTGGASGYTF. CDR3 nucleotide sequence: TGTGCCAGCACGAGGACAGGGGGCGCCTCTGGCTACACCTTC.

This chain joins TRBV3-1 (or the pseudogene TRBV3-2) and TRBJ1-3; D gene uncertain. Trimming stripped 5 bases from V and 0 bases from J, with 5 bases between. The CDR3 extends over 13 amino acids. Germline CDR1 reads LGHDT; CDR2 reads YNNKEL (reference sequence). The chain's CDR3 is CASSASSGNTIYF. The CDR3 coding sequence is TGTGCCAGCAGCGCCAGCTCTGGAAACACCATATATTTT.

This chain uses TRBV7-2 with TRBJ2-5; 8 nucleotides line up with TRBD1. Germline V gene lookup returns CDR1 SGHTA and CDR2 FQGNSA. With V trimmed by 3 bases and J by 4 bases, 7 bases remained unmatched. The CDR3 sequence is 15 residues long. In DNA, the CDR3 is TGTGCCAGCAGCTTCGACAGGGGACCTACAGAGACCCAGTACTTC. This sequence encodes CASSFDRGPTETQYF.

The genes are TRBV2 and TRBJ1-1; 9 nucleotides line up with TRBD1. V was clipped by 8 bases and J by 4 bases; unmatched bases: 5. The CDR3 runs to 13 residues. Per the germline V gene, CDR1 is SNHLY and CDR2 is FYNNEI. CDR3 bases: TGTGCCAGCCGGACAGGGGTCGGCACTGAAGCTTTCTTT. Translating gives CASRTGVGTEAFF.

CDR3 sequence (DNA): TGTGCCAGCAGCTCAAAATCCGGGACAGGGTTATATGAAAAACTGTTTTTT. Translating it yields CASSSKSGTGLYEKLFF. The rearrangement joins TRBV7-9 to TRBJ1-4; 9 positions match TRBD1. CDR1 and CDR2 from the germline V gene are SEHNR and FQNEAQ (reference sequence). J was trimmed by 6 bases and V by 4 bases; bases with no gene match: 12. The CDR3 is 17 amino acids.

This rearrangement joins TRBV9 to TRBJ2-7; 8 nucleotides line up with TRBD1. Germline-derived CDR1 and CDR2 are SGDLS and YYNGEE. The CDR3 extends over 14 amino acids. Losses at the gene ends were 4 bases for V and 0 bases for J; bases not matched to a gene: 3. CDR3 region: CASSLGQGSYEQYF. The DNA of the CDR3 is TGTGCCAGCAGCCTAGGACAGGGCTCCTACGAGCAGTACTTC.

This clone was detected only once. This sequence joins TRBV10-2 and TRBJ2-7; a weak D match, TRBD2 (5 bases). In germline, CDR1 is WSHSY, CDR2 SAAADI. This CDR3 has 15 residues. V lost 3 bases and J lost 0, with 12 bases in between. In DNA, the CDR3 is TGCGCCAGCAGTGACCGAAGCGGCAGCTCCTACGAGCAGTACTTC. This sequence encodes CASSDRSGSSYEQYF.

J is TRBJ2-7 and V is TRBV2; 14 positions agree with TRBD2. The V gene's germline CDR1 is SNHLY and CDR2 FYNNEI. Trimming took 6 bases from V and 6 from J; bases not matched to a gene: 10. The CDR3 is 16 amino acids. The CDR3 here is CASRDRSGTSGGEQYF. CDR3 in DNA: TGTGCCAGCAGAGACCGCAGTGGGACTAGCGGGGGCGAGCAGTACTTC.

V usage is TRBV19 and J usage is TRBJ2-4; 9 bases line up with TRBD1. J was trimmed by 7 bases and V by 4 bases; bases with no gene match: 5. CDR1 LNHDA and CDR2 SQIVND come from the germline V gene (reference sequence). CDR3 size: 14 residues. This CDR3 is CASSSRDRANIQYF. The CDR3 DNA sequence: TGTGCCAGTAGTAGCCGGGACAGGGCGAACATTCAGTACTTC.

J is TRBJ1-5 and V is TRBV6-5; TRBD1 might be the D (6 bases). V dropped 6 bases and J dropped 0 bases, with 12 bases sitting between them. Germline CDR1 reads MNHEY; CDR2 reads SVGAGI. This CDR3 is built from 15 residues. CDR3 protein: CASRKGGDSNQPQHF. The CDR3 nucleotides read TGTGCCAGCAGAAAAGGGGGAGATAGCAATCAGCCCCAGCATTTT.

V and J are TRBV10-3 and TRBJ2-2; 13 bases are shared with TRBD2. The germline CDR1 and CDR2 sequences are ENHRY and SYGVKD. The CDR3 loop spans 16 amino acids. Trimming removed 2 bases from V and 8 bases from J; junction bases left unmatched: 5. CDR3 region: CAISERLAGGAGELFF. The CDR3 bases are TGTGCCATCAGTGAGAGACTAGCGGGGGGCGCGGGGGAGCTGTTTTTT.

The chain employs TRBV6-5 and TRBJ1-1; D uncertain. The CDR3 contains 13 residues. Germline CDR1 and CDR2: MNHEY and SVGAGI. Trimming stripped 8 bases from V and 3 bases from J, with 13 bases between. The CDR3 sequence: CASCPSQYTEAFF. CDR3 sequence (DNA): TGTGCCAGCTGCCCTAGTCAGTACACTGAAGCTTTCTTT.